Given below is one TCR beta chain in context. The germline V gene has CDR1 MDHEN and CDR2 SYDVKM. CDR3 length: 15 amino acids. Deletions cut 7 bases from V and 4 bases from J, with 19 bases between. The data derive from a study of blood T cell repertoires in COVID-19. Study-wide context: Spain, Italy and the United States supplied samples that represented acute and convalescent COVID-19. From T cells, B-cell-depleted T cells, or PBMCs came the material, which was cDNA or gDNA.

Original analysis: It was from reference gene primer amplification that nucleated cell counts were estimated. The protocol was immunoSEQ multiplex PCR, while the TCRdb copy is restricted to in-frame clones and leaves out a portion. D and trimming come from the DNA, and the V and J calls and clone size come from that table. The sample includes 390,000 or so clones, more than 80% of them seen just once. The V gene is TRBV28, the J gene TRBJ1-2, with a weak D call TRBD1 (6 bases). Sequenced sample: peripheral blood. The TCR originated in a woman in her thirties with active or convalescent COVID-19. The chain's CDR3 is CASTGAGGRRYGYTF. CDR3 coding DNA: TGTGCCAGCACCGGGGCGGGGGGCAGGCGCTATGGCTACACCTTC.